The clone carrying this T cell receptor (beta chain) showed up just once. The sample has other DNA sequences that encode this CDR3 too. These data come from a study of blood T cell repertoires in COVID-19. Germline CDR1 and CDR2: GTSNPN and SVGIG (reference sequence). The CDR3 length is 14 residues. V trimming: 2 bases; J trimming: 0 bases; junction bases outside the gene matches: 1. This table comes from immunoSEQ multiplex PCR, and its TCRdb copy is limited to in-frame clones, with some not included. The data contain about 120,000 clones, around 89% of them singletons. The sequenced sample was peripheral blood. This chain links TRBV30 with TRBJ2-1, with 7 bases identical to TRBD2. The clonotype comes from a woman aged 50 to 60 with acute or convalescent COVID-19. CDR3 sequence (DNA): TGTGCCTGGAGTTCGGGAGGCTCCTACAATGAGCAGTTCTTC. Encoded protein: CAWSSGGSYNEQFF.